What follows are 27 T cell receptor beta chains derived from one specimen sequenced in a study of PD-L1 blockade in urothelial cancer (dated 2017 in TCRdb). Receptors were amplified or captured by the immunoSEQ multiplex PCR assay. TCRdb retrieved this table from immuneACCESS and kept in-frame rearrangements only. Not all clones are present; in checked studies, unresolved V genes account for under half, and no reason is known for the remainder. The sample data list around 49,000 clones, and roughly four fifths of these were observed just once. Of the sample, less than 15% is held by the ten largest clones. Read against the paper, the sample's time point label means: peripheral blood 6 weeks after treatment start. The material was PBMCs, obtained around atezolizumab (anti-PD-L1) treatment. The receptors shown here come from a man in his 60s with urothelial cancer.

Comments on this clone: Within the sample, other DNA sequences also encode this same CDR3. The chain has TRBV18 and TRBJ1-4; D gene ambiguous. Germline V CDR1 and CDR2: KGHSH, LQKENI. This CDR3 has 13 residues. V dropped 4 bases and J dropped 7 bases, with 10 bases sitting between them. CDR3: CASSREAGEKLFF. Written as DNA, the CDR3 is TGTGCCAGCTCACGGGAGGCAGGTGAAAAACTGTTTTTT.

V and J are TRBV28 and TRBJ2-3, with D perhaps TRBD2 (6 bases). This CDR3 is built from 14 residues. The V end lost 3 bases, the J end lost 1 base, and 8 bases lay between the germline ends. CDR1 and CDR2 from the germline V gene are MDHEN and SYDVKM. The CDR3 coding sequence is TGTGCCAGCAGTTTTGCGGGACGCACAGATACGCAGTATTTT. This gives the protein CASSFAGRTDTQYF.

Many counts were recorded for this clone. The gene calls are TRBV28 and TRBJ1-1, with 7 bases identical to TRBD1. J gave up 4 bases and V 5 bases, and 7 bases lay outside the gene matches. Germline CDR1 reads MDHEN; CDR2 reads SYDVKM. CDR3 length: 14 residues. CDR3 nucleotides: TGTGCCAGCAGTCCTCAGACAGGGCTCACTGAAGCTTTCTTT. Protein sequence: CASSPQTGLTEAFF.

The chain links TRBV7-6 to TRBJ2-5; D might be TRBD2 (7 bases). This CDR3 has 14 amino acids. Per the germline V gene, CDR1 is SGHVS and CDR2 is FNYEAQ. Trimming pared 1 base from V and 5 bases from J, leaving 11 bases between. In nucleotides, the CDR3 is TGTGCCAGCAGCTTAGAGGGGGGGCTGGAGACCCAGTACTTC. Translated: CASSLEGGLETQYF.

This chain links TRBV6-5 with TRBJ1-3; maybe TRBD1 (6 bases). There are 14 residues in the CDR3. Germline V lookup: CDR1 MNHEY, CDR2 SVGAGI. V was shortened by 7 bases and J by 4 bases, with 14 bases between the two germline ends. The CDR3 nucleotides are TGTGCCAGCATCGAAGTCAGGGGAGGAAACACCATATATTTT. This sequence encodes CASIEVRGGNTIYF.

The rearrangement joins TRBV18 to TRBJ2-5; a weak D match, TRBD1 (6 bases). Germline-derived CDR1 and CDR2 are KGHSH and LQKENI. The CDR3 runs 13 residues. V was shortened by 0 bases and J by 4 bases, with 6 bases between the two germline ends. The CDR3 protein is CASSPPGAETQYF. The CDR3 bases are TGTGCCAGCTCACCACCGGGGGCAGAGACCCAGTACTTC.

CDR3 DNA: TGTGCCAGCAGTTTAAGGGGGCGCGAGCAGTACTTC. It yields the protein CASSLRGREQYF. The V gene is TRBV27, the J gene TRBJ2-7, with 7 bases identical to TRBD1. With 2 bases clipped from V and 6 bases from J, the junction kept 1 base outside the gene matches. The CDR3 totals 12 residues. Germline V gives CDR1 MNHEY, CDR2 SMNVEV (reference sequence).

The rearrangement uses TRBV4-1 and TRBJ2-3, with D possibly being TRBD1 (5 bases). V lost 4 bases and J 6 bases, leaving 11 bases between the germline ends. The CDR3 has 13 amino acids. Germline-derived CDR1 and CDR2 are MGHRA and YSYEKL. The CDR3 region is CASSPLKGDTQYF. In DNA form, the CDR3 reads TGCGCCAGCAGCCCCCTTAAGGGGGATACGCAGTATTTT.

V usage is TRBV28 and J usage is TRBJ1-2; D is perhaps TRBD1 (5 bases). Per the germline V gene, CDR1 is MDHEN and CDR2 is SYDVKM. Trimming stripped 1 base from V and 7 bases from J, with 22 bases between. The CDR3 has 17 amino acids. The CDR3 reads CASSLSAGRGSVGGYTF. The CDR3 DNA reads as TGTGCCAGCAGTTTATCGGCGGGGCGCGGGTCAGTGGGTGGCTACACCTTC.

This rearrangement joins TRBV2 to TRBJ2-4, with 10 bases aligning to TRBD1. The CDR3 is 15 amino acids. Germline lookup yields CDR1 SNHLY and CDR2 FYNNEI. J was trimmed by 5 bases and V by 5 bases; bases with no gene match: 6. This chain's CDR3 is CASSRDRGRQNIQYF. For the CDR3, the DNA is TGTGCCAGCAGTCGGGACAGGGGAAGGCAAAACATTCAGTACTTC.

The V call is TRBV30, the J call TRBJ1-5, with 10 bases matching TRBD1. After removal of 0 bases from V and 2 bases from J, the junction contained 7 bases not matched to a gene. Germline values: CDR1 GTSNPN, CDR2 SVGIG (reference sequence). The CDR3 contains 17 residues. DNA of the CDR3: TGTGCCTGGAGTGTACGGACAGGGGGACGCGGCAATCAGCCCCAGCATTTT. Amino acid sequence: CAWSVRTGGRGNQPQHF.

The rearrangement links TRBV5-4 to TRBJ2-1; 7 nucleotides line up with TRBD1. From germline, CDR1 is SGHNT and CDR2 YYREEE (reference sequence). V lost 5 bases and J lost 7; bases outside the gene matches: 9. This CDR3 has 14 amino acids. CDR3 sequence (DNA): TGTGCCAGCAGGGGGACAGACATCCGGAATGAGCAGTTCTTC. Its translation is CASRGTDIRNEQFF.

The chain carries TRBV4-3 and TRBJ1-4; D remains ambiguous. Germline V gene sequence: CDR1 LGHNA, CDR2 YSLEER. V was clipped by 1 base and J by 8 bases, with 17 bases between them. This CDR3 is 16 amino acids long. CDR3 sequence (DNA): TGCGCCAGCAGCCAAGTAAAACAGACCCTTGGGGAAAAACTGTTTTTT. Protein sequence: CASSQVKQTLGEKLFF.

This chain links TRBV30 with TRBJ2-5, with 7 nucleotides matching TRBD2. V was clipped by 8 bases and J by 5 bases; unmatched bases: 11. This CDR3 has 13 amino acids. Looked up from germline, CDR1 is GTSNPN and CDR2 is SVGIG (reference sequence). The CDR3 DNA sequence: TGTGCCGGAGGGGAGGGACCAAAGGAGACCCAGTACTTC. Its protein is CAGGEGPKETQYF.

This chain connects TRBV7-9 to TRBJ2-1; 11 positions agree with TRBD2. The CDR3 runs 19 residues. V dropped 0 bases and J dropped 6; count of bases not matched to a gene: 13. Germline CDR1 reads SEHNR; CDR2 reads FQNEAQ (reference sequence). The CDR3 is CASSLATGTSGPTPNEQFF. CDR3 DNA: TGTGCCAGCAGCTTAGCGACTGGGACTAGCGGTCCCACCCCCAATGAGCAGTTCTTC.

CDR3 protein: CASIAPGKRTQYF. The CDR3 nucleotides are TGTGCCAGCATCGCGCCCGGTAAAAGGACCCAGTACTTC. This sequence joins TRBV28 and TRBJ2-5; D is unresolved. The germline V gene has CDR1 MDHEN and CDR2 SYDVKM. The CDR3 totals 13 residues. The V end lost 7 bases, the J end lost 7 bases, and 16 bases lay between the germline ends.

The rearrangement links TRBV5-1 to TRBJ2-7, with TRBD2 matching over 10 bases. J was trimmed by 5 bases and V by 0 bases; bases with no gene match: 2. The CDR3 spans 14 residues. CDR1 SGHRS and CDR2 YFSETQ come from the germline V gene. CDR3 region: CASSLASGRNEQYF. The CDR3 DNA is TGCGCCAGCAGCTTGGCTAGCGGGAGAAACGAGCAGTACTTC.

This clone was counted between two and nine times. This sequence joins TRBV2 and TRBJ2-7; 10 nucleotides match TRBD2. J was trimmed by 0 bases and V by 1 base; bases with no gene match: 9. The V gene's germline CDR1 is SNHLY and CDR2 FYNNEI. The CDR3 runs to 18 residues. This chain's CDR3 is CASSEVFLAGDSSYEQYF. Here the CDR3 DNA reads TGTGCCAGCAGTGAAGTTTTCCTAGCGGGGGATTCCTCCTACGAGCAGTACTTC.

J is TRBJ1-6 and V is TRBV4-1, with D possibly being TRBD1 (5 bases). Trimming removed 4 bases at V and 5 bases at J, with 15 bases between. The germline V gene has CDR1 MGHRA and CDR2 YSYEKL. CDR3 length: 16 residues. The CDR3 here is CASSRGQNQDNSPLHF. Here the CDR3 DNA reads TGCGCCAGCAGCCGCGGACAAAACCAAGATAATTCACCCCTCCACTTT.

The J gene is TRBJ2-1, the V gene TRBV7-6; 13 nucleotides align to TRBD2. Germline loops: CDR1 SGHVS, CDR2 FNYEAQ. Losses at the gene ends were 5 bases for V and 0 bases for J; bases not matched to a gene: 10. The CDR3 has 19 residues. CDR3 DNA sequence: TGTGCCAGCAGCCTCATGACTAGCGGGGGGACGAGCTCCTACAATGAGCAGTTCTTC. Protein sequence: CASSLMTSGGTSSYNEQFF.

This chain connects TRBV7-9 to TRBJ2-7; TRBD1 is a possible D gene (6 bases). Germline V gene data show CDR1 as SEHNR and CDR2 as FQNEAQ (reference sequence). Trimming cost V 5 bases and J 0 bases, with 14 bases left between them. The CDR3 has 15 residues. The CDR3: CASSDPDRPSYEQYF. CDR3 in DNA: TGTGCCAGCAGCGACCCCGACAGGCCCTCCTACGAGCAGTACTTC.

The chain recombines TRBV5-1 with TRBJ2-4; 7 bases line up with TRBD1. Per the germline V gene, CDR1 is SGHRS and CDR2 is YFSETQ. This CDR3 is 14 amino acids long. The V gene end was trimmed by 0 bases and the J gene end by 9 bases; junction bases not matched to a gene: 6. CDR3 sequence (DNA): TGCGCCAGCAGCTTGGCAGGGGGAGAACGCATTCAGTACTTC. It encodes CASSLAGGERIQYF.

The chain links TRBV7-2 to TRBJ1-5; TRBD1 matches 9 bases. There are 15 residues in the CDR3. V dropped 4 bases and J dropped 5; count of bases not matched to a gene: 6. Per the germline V gene, CDR1 is SGHTA and CDR2 is FQGNSA. This chain's CDR3 is CASSSPGQGDQPQHF. For the CDR3, the DNA is TGTGCCAGCAGCTCACCGGGACAGGGTGATCAGCCCCAGCATTTT.

The V call is TRBV19, the J call TRBJ2-6, with D maybe TRBD1 (5 bases). V was pared by 4 bases and J by 1 base, with 11 bases between. CDR3 size: 16 residues. Germline CDR1 and CDR2: LNHDA and SQIVND (reference sequence). CDR3 sequence (DNA): TGTGCCAGTAGTACCCCTACAGGTTCTGGGGCCAACGTCCTGACTTTC. Amino acids: CASSTPTGSGANVLTF.

The CDR3 loop reads CASSMGLSTEAFF. CDR3 nucleotides: TGTGCCAGTAGTATGGGACTAAGTACTGAAGCTTTCTTT. The chain has TRBV19 and TRBJ1-1; D may be TRBD1 (5 bases). Germline lookup yields CDR1 LNHDA and CDR2 SQIVND (reference sequence). V was cut by 3 bases and J by 5 bases, with 10 bases left in between. The CDR3 loop spans 13 amino acids.

The rearrangement uses TRBV25-1 and TRBJ1-3; D might be TRBD1 (5 bases). CDR1 MGHDK and CDR2 SYGVNS come from the germline V gene. This CDR3 contains 15 residues. V lost 4 bases, J lost 0 bases, and 10 bases lay in between. CDR3 region: CASSALTASGNTIYF. The CDR3 DNA follows: TGTGCCAGCAGTGCTTTGACAGCCTCTGGAAACACCATATATTTT.

This chain links TRBV7-8 with TRBJ1-3, with 10 bases lining up with TRBD1. Per germline, CDR1 SGHVS and CDR2 FQNEAQ. J lost 2 bases, V lost 6 bases, and 4 bases had no gene match. The CDR3 consists of 15 residues. CDR3 nucleotide sequence: TGTGCCAGCAGTACGACAGGGGGCACTGGAAACACCATATATTTT. It specifies CASSTTGGTGNTIYF.